The 2 T cell receptor beta chains in this list originate from one sample, sequenced in a study of molecular identifiers for immune sequencing clone quantification. TCRdb re-analysed the PCR reads in MiXCR, keeping a single row per CDR3 protein. Seen here are fewer than 350,000 distinct CDR3 sequences, 20% to 25% observed once, and the top ten hold roughly 0.86%. The sample taken for sequencing was naive CD8+ T cells from blood, with Jurkat cell RNA spiked in. Subset indicated: FACS-sorted CD8+CD4-CCR7+CD45RA+ naive T cells. The receptors come from a human donor in good health. Some libraries in this study had Jurkat cell RNA spiked in.

This clonotype was seen ten or more times. This chain links TRBV28 with TRBJ1-5; no clear D. V shed 1 base and J shed 5 bases, with 9 bases lying between them. There are 14 residues in the CDR3. The germline gives CDR1 MDHEN, CDR2 SYDVKM. CDR3 nucleotides: TGTGCCAGCAGTTTATCGGGGATTTATCAGCCCCAGCATTTT. Its translation: CASSLSGIYQPQHF.

Many counts were recorded for this clonotype. This chain uses TRBV14 with TRBJ2-7; TRBD2 agrees at 7 bases. J lost 0 bases, V lost 8 bases, and 7 bases had no gene match. Germline CDR1 is SGHDN and CDR2 is FVKESK. The CDR3 has 14 amino acids. The CDR3 is CASRASGNSYEQYF. The CDR3 DNA is TGTGCCAGCCGGGCCAGCGGGAACTCCTACGAGCAGTACTTC.